These T cell receptor beta chains were read from a single sample in a study of CD8 T cells in ankylosing spondylitis. TCRdb re-called the 5' RACE reads through MiXCR, storing one row per CDR3 protein. Seen here are more than 25,000 distinct CDR3 sequences, less than 6.5% observed once, and the top ten hold about 1.8%. Input material: blood, either unsorted or a sorted T cell fraction (not recorded which). These receptors originate from a female donor with ankylosing spondylitis or in good health (not recorded which). Each CDR3 is given with its conserved first and last residue. D genes are given only for firm matches. For some rows the clone size is stated as once, few or many, or as a class when expanded; others skip it.

j_call d_call v_call clone_size cdr3_aa cdr3_nt
TRBJ2-2 . TRBV9 many CASSVVPDTGELFF TGTGCCAGCAGCGTAGTCCCGGACACCGGGGAGCTGTTTTTT
TRBJ2-1 . TRBV9 many CASSVRATVDNEQFF TGTGCCAGCAGCGTAAGGGCGACAGTTGACAATGAGCAGTTCTTC
TRBJ1-1 . TRBV9 many CASSVGGPRTEAFF TGTGCCAGCAGCGTAGGCGGGCCGAGGACTGAAGCTTTCTTT
TRBJ2-1 TRBD1 TRBV9 many CASSATAYGGQGYNEQFF TGTGCCAGCAGCGCAACAGCCTACGGGGGACAGGGCTACAATGAGCAGTTCTTC
TRBJ2-3 TRBD2 TRBV9 many CASSAGGYSTDTQYF TGTGCCAGCAGCGCCGGGGGGTATAGCACAGATACGCAGTATTTT
TRBJ2-1 . TRBV9 few CASSVLASYNEQFF TGTGCCAGCAGCGTCTTGGCCTCATACAATGAGCAGTTCTTC
TRBJ2-5 . TRBV9 medium-sized CASSAGPGPTRGYQETQYF TGTGCCAGCAGCGCCGGACCGGGACCTACCAGGGGATACCAAGAGACCCAGTACTTC
TRBJ2-1 . TRBV9 many CASSPSTGSYNEQFF TGTGCCAGCAGCCCGAGTACAGGGTCGTACAATGAGCAGTTCTTC
TRBJ2-1 . TRBV9 many CASSQRDRSKNEQFF TGTGCCAGCAGTCAGCGGGACAGGTCGAAGAATGAGCAGTTCTTC
TRBJ2-7 TRBD1 TRBV28 . CASRPRPWTGAYEQYF TGTGCCAGCAGACCCAGGCCTTGGACAGGGGCCTACGAGCAGTACTTC
TRBJ2-2 . TRBV9 . CASSVLSGNTGELFF TGTGCCAGCAGCGTTTTATCTGGGAACACCGGGGAGCTGTTTTTT
TRBJ2-5 TRBD2 TRBV9 medium-sized CASSVSGGRETQYF TGTGCCAGCAGCGTTAGCGGGGGGCGGGAGACCCAGTACTTC
TRBJ2-7 TRBD2 TRBV9 many CASSVGDSGNYEQYF TGTGCCAGCAGCGTAGGTGATAGCGGGAACTACGAGCAGTACTTC
TRBJ2-5 TRBD1 TRBV9 many CASSGDRGQVETQYF TGTGCCAGCAGCGGGGACAGGGGGCAGGTCGAGACCCAGTACTTC
TRBJ1-3 TRBD1 TRBV27 . CASSSPRQGFTGNTIYF TGTGCCAGCAGTTCCCCACGACAGGGGTTTACTGGAAACACCATATATTTT
TRBJ2-6 . TRBV9 many CASSVVSRASGANVLTF TGTGCCAGCAGCGTAGTCTCCAGAGCCTCTGGGGCCAACGTCCTGACTTTC
TRBJ2-3 . TRBV9 many CASSVGGDTQYF TGTGCCAGCAGCGTTGGGGGGGATACGCAGTATTTT
TRBJ2-2 TRBD2 TRBV9 . CASSVGSGRATPGELFF TGTGCCAGCAGCGTAGGAAGCGGGAGGGCCACGCCCGGGGAGCTGTTTTTT